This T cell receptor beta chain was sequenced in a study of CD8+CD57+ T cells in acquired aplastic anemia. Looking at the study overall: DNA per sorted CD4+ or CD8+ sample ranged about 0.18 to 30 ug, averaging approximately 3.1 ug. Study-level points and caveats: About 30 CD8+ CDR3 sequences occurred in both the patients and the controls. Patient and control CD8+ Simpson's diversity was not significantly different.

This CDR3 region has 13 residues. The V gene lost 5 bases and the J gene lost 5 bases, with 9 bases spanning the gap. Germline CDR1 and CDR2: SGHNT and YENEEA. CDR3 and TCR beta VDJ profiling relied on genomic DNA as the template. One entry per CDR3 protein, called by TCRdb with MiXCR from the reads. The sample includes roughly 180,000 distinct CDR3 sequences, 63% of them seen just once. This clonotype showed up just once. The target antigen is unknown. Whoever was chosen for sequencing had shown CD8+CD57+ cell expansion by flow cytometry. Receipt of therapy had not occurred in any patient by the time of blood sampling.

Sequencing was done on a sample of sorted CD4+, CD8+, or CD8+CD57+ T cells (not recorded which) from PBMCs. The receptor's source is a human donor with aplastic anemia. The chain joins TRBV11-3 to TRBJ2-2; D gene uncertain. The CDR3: CASSPRRTGELFF. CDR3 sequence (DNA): TGTGCCAGCAGCCCGAGACGAACCGGGGAGCTGTTTTTT.